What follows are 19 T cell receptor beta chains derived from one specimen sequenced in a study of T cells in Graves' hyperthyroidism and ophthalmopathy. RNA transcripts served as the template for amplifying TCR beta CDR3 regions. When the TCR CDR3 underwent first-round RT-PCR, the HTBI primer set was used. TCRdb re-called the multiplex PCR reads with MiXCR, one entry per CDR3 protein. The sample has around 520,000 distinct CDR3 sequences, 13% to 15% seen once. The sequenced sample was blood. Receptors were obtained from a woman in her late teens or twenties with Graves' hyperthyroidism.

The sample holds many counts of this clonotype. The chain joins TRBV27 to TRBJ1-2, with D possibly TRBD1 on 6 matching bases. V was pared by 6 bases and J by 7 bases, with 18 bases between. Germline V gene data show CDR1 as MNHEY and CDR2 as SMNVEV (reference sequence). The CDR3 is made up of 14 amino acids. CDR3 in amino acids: CASRRRGEYGGYTF. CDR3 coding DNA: TGTGCCAGCAGGAGGAGGGGGGAGTATGGTGGCTACACCTTC.

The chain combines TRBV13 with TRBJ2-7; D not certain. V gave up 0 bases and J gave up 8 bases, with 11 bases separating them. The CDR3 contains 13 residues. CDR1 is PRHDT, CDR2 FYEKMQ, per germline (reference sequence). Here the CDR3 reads CASSLGITSQQYF. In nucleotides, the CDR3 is TGTGCCAGCAGCTTAGGAATAACCTCCCAGCAGTACTTC.

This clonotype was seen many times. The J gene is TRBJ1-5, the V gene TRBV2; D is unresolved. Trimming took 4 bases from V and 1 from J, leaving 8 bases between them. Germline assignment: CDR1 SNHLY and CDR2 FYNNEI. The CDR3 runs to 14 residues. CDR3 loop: CASSGGLSNQPQHF. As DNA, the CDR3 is TGTGCCAGCAGTGGCGGTTTGAGCAATCAGCCCCAGCATTTT.

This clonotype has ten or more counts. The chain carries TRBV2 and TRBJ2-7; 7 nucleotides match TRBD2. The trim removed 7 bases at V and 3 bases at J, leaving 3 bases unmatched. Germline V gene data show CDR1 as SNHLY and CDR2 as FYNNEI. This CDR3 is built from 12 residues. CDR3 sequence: CASTRDYYEQYF. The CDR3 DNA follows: TGTGCCAGCACCCGGGACTACTACGAGCAGTACTTC.

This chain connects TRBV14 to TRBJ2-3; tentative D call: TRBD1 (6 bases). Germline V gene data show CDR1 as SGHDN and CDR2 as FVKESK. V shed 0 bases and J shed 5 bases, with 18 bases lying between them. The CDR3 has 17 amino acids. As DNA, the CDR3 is TGTGCCAGCAGCCAAGATGGGGGCGGGCTACTAGAAGATACGCAGTATTTT. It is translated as CASSQDGGGLLEDTQYF.

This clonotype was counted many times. CDR3 loop: CASSLAQGKRTEAFF. CDR3 sequence (DNA): TGTGCCAGCAGTTTAGCCCAGGGGAAGAGGACTGAAGCTTTCTTT. The chain carries TRBV12-3 or TRBV12-4 and TRBJ1-1; D is possibly TRBD1 (6 bases). This CDR3 has 15 amino acids. Trimming removed 0 bases at V and 5 bases at J, with 13 bases between.

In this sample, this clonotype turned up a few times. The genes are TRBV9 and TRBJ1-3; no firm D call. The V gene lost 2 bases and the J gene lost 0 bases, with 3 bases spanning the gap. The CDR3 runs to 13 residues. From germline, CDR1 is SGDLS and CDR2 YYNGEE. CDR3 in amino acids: CASSVLSGNTIYF. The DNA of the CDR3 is TGTGCCAGCAGCGTTCTCTCTGGAAACACCATATATTTT.

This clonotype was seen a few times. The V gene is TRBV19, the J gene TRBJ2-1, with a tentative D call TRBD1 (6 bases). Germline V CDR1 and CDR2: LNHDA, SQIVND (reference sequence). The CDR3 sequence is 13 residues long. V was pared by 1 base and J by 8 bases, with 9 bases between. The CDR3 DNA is TGTGCCAGTAGTATAGGGGGGCCGGATGAGCAGTTCTTC. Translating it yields CASSIGGPDEQFF.

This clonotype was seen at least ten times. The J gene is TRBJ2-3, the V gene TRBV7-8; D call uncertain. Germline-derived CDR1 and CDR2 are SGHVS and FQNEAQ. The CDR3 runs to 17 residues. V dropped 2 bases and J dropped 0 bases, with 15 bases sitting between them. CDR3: CASSLPGRSASTDTQYF. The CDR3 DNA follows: TGTGCCAGCAGCTTACCCGGCAGATCTGCTAGCACAGATACGCAGTATTTT.

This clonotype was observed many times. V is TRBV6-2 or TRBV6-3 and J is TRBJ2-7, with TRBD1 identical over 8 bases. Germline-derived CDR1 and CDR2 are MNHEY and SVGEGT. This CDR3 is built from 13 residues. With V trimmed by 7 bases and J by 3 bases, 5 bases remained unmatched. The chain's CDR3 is CASTGGQDYEQYF. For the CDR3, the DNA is TGTGCCAGCACAGGGGGACAGGACTACGAGCAGTACTTC.

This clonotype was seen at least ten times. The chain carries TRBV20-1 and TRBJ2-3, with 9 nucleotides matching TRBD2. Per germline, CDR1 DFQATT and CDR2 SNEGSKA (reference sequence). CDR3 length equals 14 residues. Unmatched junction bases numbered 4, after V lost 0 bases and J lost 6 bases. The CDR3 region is CSARDLAGVDTQYF. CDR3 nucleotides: TGCAGTGCTAGAGATTTAGCGGGAGTGGATACGCAGTATTTT.

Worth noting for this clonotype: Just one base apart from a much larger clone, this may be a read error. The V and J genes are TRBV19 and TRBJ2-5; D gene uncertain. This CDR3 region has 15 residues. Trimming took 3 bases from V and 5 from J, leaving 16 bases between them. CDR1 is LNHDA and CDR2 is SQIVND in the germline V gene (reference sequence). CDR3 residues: CASSMSGELGETQYF. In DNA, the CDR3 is TGTGCCAGTAGTATGTCCGGAGAGCTGGGGGAGACCCAGTACTTC.

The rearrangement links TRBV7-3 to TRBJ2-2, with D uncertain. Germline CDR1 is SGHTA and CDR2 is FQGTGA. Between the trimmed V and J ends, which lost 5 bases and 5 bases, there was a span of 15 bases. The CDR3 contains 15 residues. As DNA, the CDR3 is TGTGCCAGCAGCCAGGCAGGATTTCTTACCGGGGAGCTGTTTTTT. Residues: CASSQAGFLTGELFF.

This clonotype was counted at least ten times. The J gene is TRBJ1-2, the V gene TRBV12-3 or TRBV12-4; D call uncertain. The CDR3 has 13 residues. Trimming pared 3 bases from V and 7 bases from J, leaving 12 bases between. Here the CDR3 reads CASSFSPGGGYTF. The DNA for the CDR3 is TGTGCCAGCAGTTTTTCCCCAGGCGGTGGCTACACCTTC.

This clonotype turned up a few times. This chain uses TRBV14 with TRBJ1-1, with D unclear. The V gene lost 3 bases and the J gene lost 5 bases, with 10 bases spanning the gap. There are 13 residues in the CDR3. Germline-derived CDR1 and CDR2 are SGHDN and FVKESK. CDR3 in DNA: TGTGCCAGCAGCCAGGCGGTGGGAACTGAAGCTTTCTTT. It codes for CASSQAVGTEAFF.

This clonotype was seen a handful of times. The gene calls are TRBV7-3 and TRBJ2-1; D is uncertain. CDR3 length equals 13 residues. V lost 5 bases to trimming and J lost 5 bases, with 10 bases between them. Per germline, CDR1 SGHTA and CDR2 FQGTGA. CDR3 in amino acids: CASSVPPDNEQFF. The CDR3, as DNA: TGTGCCAGCAGCGTCCCTCCAGACAATGAGCAGTTCTTC. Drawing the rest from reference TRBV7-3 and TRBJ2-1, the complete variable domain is GAGVSQTPSNKVTEKGKYVELRCDPISGHTALYWYRQSLGQGPEFLIYFQGTGAADDSGLPNDRFFAVRPEGSVSTLKIQRTERGDSAVYLCASSVPPDNEQFFGPGTRLTVL.

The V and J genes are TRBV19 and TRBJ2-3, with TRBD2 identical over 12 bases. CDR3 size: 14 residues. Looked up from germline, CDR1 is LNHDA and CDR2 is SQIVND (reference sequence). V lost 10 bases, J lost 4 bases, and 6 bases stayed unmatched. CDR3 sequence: CATTSGRLADTQYF. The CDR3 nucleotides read TGTGCCACTACTAGCGGGAGGCTCGCAGATACGCAGTATTTT.

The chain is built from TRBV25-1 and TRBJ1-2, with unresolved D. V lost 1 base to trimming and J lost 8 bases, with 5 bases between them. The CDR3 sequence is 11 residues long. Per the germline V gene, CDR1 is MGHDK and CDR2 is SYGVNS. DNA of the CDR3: TGTGCCAGCAGTGAATCGGGGGGCTACACCTTC. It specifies CASSESGGYTF.

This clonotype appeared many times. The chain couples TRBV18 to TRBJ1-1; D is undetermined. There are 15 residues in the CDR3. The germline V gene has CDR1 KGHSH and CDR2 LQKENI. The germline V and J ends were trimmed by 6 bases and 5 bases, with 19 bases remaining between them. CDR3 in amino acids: CASSTMERGGTEAFF. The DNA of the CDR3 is TGTGCCAGCTCTACCATGGAACGGGGAGGGACTGAAGCTTTCTTT. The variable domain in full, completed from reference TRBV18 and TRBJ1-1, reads NAGVMQNPRHLVRRRGQEARLRCSPMKGHSHVYWYRQLPEEGLKFMVYLQKENIIDESGMPKERFSAEFPKEGPSILRIQQVVRGDSAAYFCASSTMERGGTEAFFGQGTRLTVV.